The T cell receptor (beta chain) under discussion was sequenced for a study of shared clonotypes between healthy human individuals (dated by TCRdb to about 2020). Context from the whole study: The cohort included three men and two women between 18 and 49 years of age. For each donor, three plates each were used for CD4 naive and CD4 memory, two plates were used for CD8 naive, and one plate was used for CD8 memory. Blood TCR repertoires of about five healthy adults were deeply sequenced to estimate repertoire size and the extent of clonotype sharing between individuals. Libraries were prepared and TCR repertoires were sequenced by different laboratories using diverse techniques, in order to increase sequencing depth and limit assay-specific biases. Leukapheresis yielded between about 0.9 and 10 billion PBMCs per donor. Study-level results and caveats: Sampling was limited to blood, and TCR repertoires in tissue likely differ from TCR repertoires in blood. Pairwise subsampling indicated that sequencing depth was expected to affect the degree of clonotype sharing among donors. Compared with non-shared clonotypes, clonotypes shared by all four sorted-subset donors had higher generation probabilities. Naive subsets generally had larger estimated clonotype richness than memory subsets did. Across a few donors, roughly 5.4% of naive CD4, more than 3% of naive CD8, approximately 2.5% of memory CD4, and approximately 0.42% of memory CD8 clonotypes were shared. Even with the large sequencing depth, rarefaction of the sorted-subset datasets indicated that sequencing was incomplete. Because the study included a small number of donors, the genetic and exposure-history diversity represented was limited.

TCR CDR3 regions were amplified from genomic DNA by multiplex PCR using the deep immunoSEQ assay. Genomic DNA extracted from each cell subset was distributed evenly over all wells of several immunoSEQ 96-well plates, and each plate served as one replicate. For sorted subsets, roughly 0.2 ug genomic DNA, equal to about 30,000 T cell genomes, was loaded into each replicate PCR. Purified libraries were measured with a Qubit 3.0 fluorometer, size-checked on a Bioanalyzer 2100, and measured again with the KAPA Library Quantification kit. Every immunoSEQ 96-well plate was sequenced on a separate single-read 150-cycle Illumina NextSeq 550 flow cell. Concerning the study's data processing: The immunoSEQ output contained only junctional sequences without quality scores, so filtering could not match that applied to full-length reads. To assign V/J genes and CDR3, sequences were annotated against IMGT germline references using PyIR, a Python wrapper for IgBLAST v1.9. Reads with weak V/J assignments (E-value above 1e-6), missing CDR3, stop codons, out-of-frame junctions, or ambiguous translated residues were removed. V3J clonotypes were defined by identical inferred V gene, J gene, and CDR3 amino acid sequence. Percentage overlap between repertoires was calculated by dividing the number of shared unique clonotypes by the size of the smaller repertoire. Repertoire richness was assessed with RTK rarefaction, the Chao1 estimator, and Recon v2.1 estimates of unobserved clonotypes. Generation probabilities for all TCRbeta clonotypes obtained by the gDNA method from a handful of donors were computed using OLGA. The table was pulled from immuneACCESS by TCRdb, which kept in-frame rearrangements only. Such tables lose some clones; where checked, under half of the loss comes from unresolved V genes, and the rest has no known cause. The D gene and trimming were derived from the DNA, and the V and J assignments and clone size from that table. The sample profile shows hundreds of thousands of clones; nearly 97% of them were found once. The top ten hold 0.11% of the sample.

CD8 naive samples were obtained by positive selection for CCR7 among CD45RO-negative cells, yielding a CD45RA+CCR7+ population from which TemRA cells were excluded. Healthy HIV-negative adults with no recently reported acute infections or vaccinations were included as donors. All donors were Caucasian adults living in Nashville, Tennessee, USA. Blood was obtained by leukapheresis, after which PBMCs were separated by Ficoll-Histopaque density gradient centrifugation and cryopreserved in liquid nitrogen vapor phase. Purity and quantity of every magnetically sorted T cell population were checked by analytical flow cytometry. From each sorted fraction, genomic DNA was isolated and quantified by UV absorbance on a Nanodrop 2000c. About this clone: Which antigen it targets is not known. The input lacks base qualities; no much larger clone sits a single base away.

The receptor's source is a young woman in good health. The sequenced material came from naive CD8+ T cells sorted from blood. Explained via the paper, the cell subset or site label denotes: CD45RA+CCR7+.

The DNA sequence is TGTGCCAGTAGTATAGATCTATCGAGGCTTTATAGCAATCAGCCCCAGCATTTT. Translated, it reads CASSIDLSRLYSNQPQHF. Recombination linked TRBV19 to TRBJ1-5; too little of a D gene remains to name it. The cysteine opens and the phenylalanine closes a CDR3 of 18 amino acids. Kept here is only the CDR3 DNA, which spans 54 bases and is read in frame from base 1. Trimming takes 0 bases from V and 0 bases from J, and the germline ends sit 15 bases apart. Via the germline V gene (reference sequence), CDR1 is LNHDA and CDR2 SQIVND.